This TCR beta chain was recovered during a study of T cell repertoires in cytomegalovirus infection. Study-level background: In public TCR beta signatures, there were indications of both CMV infection and matching HLA type.

In TCRdb, the reads were re-called with MiXCR into one record per CDR3 protein. The repertoire holds some 250,000 distinct CDR3 sequences, with approximately 9% as singletons. Study-wide results and caveats: Dominating the ex vivo response were TCR beta clonotypes that were CMV-specific and HLA-C-restricted. Totalled public TCR beta family frequency picked out people who carried CMV plus the relevant HLA.

This clonotype has at least ten counts. Antigen unknown. The CDR3 has 15 residues. The V and J ends lost 1 base and 0 bases respectively, with 10 bases between them. The germline gives CDR1 SGHVS, CDR2 FQNEAQ. The receptor was derived from a human donor in good health (CMV status not recorded). Some clones in this sample may be carry-over from other donors' samples. The chain uses TRBV7-8 and TRBJ2-7; D uncertain. The sequenced sample was PBMCs. CDR3 DNA: TGTGCCAGCAGCTTAGTAACAGTCAGCTCCTACGAGCAGTACTTC. Its translation is CASSLVTVSSYEQYF. The full variable domain, in which reference TRBV7-8 and TRBJ2-7 provide the parts outside the CDR3, is GAGVSQSPRYKVAKRGQDVALRCDPISGHVSLFWYQQALGQGPEFLTYFQNEAQLDKSGLPSDRFFAERPEGSVSTLKIQRTQQEDSAVYLCASSLVTVSSYEQYFGPGTRLTVT.